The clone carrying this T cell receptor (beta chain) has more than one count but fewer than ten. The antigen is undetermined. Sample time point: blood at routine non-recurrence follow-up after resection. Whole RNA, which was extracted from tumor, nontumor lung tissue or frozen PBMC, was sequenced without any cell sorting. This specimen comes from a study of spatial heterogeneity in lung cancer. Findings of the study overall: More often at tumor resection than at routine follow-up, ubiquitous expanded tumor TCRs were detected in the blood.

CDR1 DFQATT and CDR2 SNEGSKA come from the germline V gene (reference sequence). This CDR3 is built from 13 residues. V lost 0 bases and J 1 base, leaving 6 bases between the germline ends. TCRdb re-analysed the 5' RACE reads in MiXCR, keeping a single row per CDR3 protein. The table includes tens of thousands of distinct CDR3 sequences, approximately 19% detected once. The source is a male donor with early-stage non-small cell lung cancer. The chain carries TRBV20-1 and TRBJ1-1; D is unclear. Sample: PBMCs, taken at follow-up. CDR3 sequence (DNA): TGCAGTGCTAGAGAAGATAAGAACACTGAAGCTTTCTTT. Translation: CSAREDKNTEAFF.